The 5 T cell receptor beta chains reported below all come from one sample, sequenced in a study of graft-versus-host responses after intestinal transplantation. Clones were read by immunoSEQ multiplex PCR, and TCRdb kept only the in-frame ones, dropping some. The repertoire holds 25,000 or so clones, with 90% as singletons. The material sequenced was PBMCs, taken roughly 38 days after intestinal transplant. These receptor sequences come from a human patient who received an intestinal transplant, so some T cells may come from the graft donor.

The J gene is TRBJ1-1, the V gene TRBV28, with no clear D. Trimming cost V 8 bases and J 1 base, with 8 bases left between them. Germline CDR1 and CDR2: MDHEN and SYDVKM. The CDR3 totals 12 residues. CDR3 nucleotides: TGTGCCAGCTTATTTGGGAACACTGAAGCTTTCTTT. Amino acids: CASLFGNTEAFF.

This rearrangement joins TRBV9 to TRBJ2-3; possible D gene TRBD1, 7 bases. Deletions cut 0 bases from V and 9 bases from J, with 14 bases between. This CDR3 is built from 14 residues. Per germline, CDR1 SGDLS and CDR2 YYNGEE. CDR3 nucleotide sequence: TGTGCCAGCAGCGTAGGTTTCCCAGGGGGGACGCAGTATTTT. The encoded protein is CASSVGFPGGTQYF.

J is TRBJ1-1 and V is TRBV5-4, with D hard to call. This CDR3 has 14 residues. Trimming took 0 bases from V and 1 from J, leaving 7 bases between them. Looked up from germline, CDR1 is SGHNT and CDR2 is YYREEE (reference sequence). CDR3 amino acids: CASSLDLGNTEAFF. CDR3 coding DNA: TGTGCCAGCAGCTTGGACCTGGGGAACACTGAAGCTTTCTTT. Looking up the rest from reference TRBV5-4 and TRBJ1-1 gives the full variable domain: ETGVTQSPTHLIKTRGQQVTLRCSSQSGHNTVSWYQQALGQGPQFIFQYYREEENGRGNFPPRFSGLQFPNYSSELNVNALELDDSALYLCASSLDLGNTEAFFGQGTRLTVV.

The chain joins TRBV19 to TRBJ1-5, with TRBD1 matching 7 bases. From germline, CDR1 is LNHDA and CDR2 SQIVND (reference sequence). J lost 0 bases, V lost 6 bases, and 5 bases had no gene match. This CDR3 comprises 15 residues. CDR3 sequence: CASRDRPYSNQPQHF. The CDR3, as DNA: TGTGCCAGTAGGGACAGGCCTTATAGCAATCAGCCCCAGCATTTT.

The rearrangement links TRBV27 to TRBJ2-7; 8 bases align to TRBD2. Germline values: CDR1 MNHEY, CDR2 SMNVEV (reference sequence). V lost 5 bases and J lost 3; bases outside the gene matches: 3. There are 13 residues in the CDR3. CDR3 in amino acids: CASSPGTSYEQYF. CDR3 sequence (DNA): TGTGCCAGCAGTCCCGGGACTAGCTACGAGCAGTACTTC.